A selection of T cell receptor beta chains follows, all from one sample in a study of radiotherapy plus CTLA-4 blockade in lung cancer. TCRdb's table, derived via immunoSEQ multiplex PCR, lists solely in-frame clones and lacks some. The sample records roughly 73,000 clones, around 87% being singletons. Specimen: peripheral blood, collected from a patient treated with radiotherapy plus ipilimumab. Every receptor here comes from a human donor with non-small cell lung cancer that progressed on radiotherapy plus ipilimumab. CDR3s include the opening cysteine and the closing phenylalanine or tryptophan. D genes are given only for firm matches. Clone size is not always given. Where it is, it says once, few, many or a class for expanded clones.

cdr3_nt: TGTGCCAGCAATTCACCGGGACAGGGGACTGAAGCTTTCTTT
cdr3_aa: CASNSPGQGTEAFF
v_call: TRBV28
d_call: TRBD1
j_call: TRBJ1-1
clone_size: once

cdr3_nt: TGTGCCTGGAGTGTCCATGAAGCCACAGATACGCAGTATTTT
cdr3_aa: CAWSVHEATDTQYF
v_call: TRBV30
d_call: -
j_call: TRBJ2-3
clone_size: -

cdr3_nt: TGTGCCAGCAGCTTAGCTCAGGGACCCACCTTC
cdr3_aa: CASSLAQGPTF
v_call: TRBV7-2
d_call: -
j_call: TRBJ1-2
clone_size: few

cdr3_nt: TGTGCCAGCAGCAGAGGCACGAGCTCTGGAAACACCATATATTTT
cdr3_aa: CASSRGTSSGNTIYF
v_call: TRBV9
d_call: -
j_call: TRBJ1-3
clone_size: -

cdr3_nt: TGTGCCAGCAGTCGCAGGCCGCAGGGGGCGGGGGGCTACACCTTC
cdr3_aa: CASSRRPQGAGGYTF
v_call: TRBV27
d_call: TRBD1
j_call: TRBJ1-2
clone_size: few

cdr3_nt: TGCGCCAGCAGTCGCGGGACTAGCGGGACAGGAACGGCGAACACAGATACGCAGTATTTT
cdr3_aa: CASSRGTSGTGTANTDTQYF
v_call: TRBV5-1
d_call: TRBD2
j_call: TRBJ2-3
clone_size: -

cdr3_nt: TGTGCCAGCAGCTCCATGATGGACAGGAACACTGAAGCTTTCTTT
cdr3_aa: CASSSMMDRNTEAFF
v_call: TRBV5-4
d_call: -
j_call: TRBJ1-1
clone_size: -

cdr3_nt: TGTGCCAGCAGTTTATTATCCAGCAATCAGCCCCAGCATTTT
cdr3_aa: CASSLLSSNQPQHF
v_call: TRBV27
d_call: -
j_call: TRBJ1-5
clone_size: -

cdr3_nt: TGTGCCAGCAGCTTCGGACTAGCGGGAGACAATGAGCAGTTCTTC
cdr3_aa: CASSFGLAGDNEQFF
v_call: TRBV11-3
d_call: TRBD2
j_call: TRBJ2-1
clone_size: -

cdr3_nt: TGTGCCAGCAGCCCCCGACCAGCCAATGAGCAGTTCTTC
cdr3_aa: CASSPRPANEQFF
v_call: TRBV7-8
d_call: -
j_call: TRBJ2-1
clone_size: -

cdr3_nt: TGTGCCAGCAGCAGACTCCCGGGACAGGGTTACACCATATATTTT
cdr3_aa: CASSRLPGQGYTIYF
v_call: TRBV7-8
d_call: TRBD1
j_call: TRBJ1-3
clone_size: -

cdr3_nt: TGTGCCTGGAGTAGCCCCCCCATGGGGGGCGACGGCTACACCTTC
cdr3_aa: CAWSSPPMGGDGYTF
v_call: TRBV30
d_call: -
j_call: TRBJ1-2
clone_size: once

cdr3_nt: TGTGCCAGCAGTTTATTCAGGGTGGGCTACGAGCAGTACTTC
cdr3_aa: CASSLFRVGYEQYF
v_call: TRBV27
d_call: -
j_call: TRBJ2-7
clone_size: -

cdr3_nt: TGTGCCAGCAGCCGAGTACGGCTAGCGGGAGTAGGCTACAATGAGCAGTTCTTC
cdr3_aa: CASSRVRLAGVGYNEQFF
v_call: TRBV4-2
d_call: TRBD2
j_call: TRBJ2-1
clone_size: -

cdr3_nt: TGTGCCAGCAGCCCCGGACAGGGGGGGATAGATACGCAGTATTTT
cdr3_aa: CASSPGQGGIDTQYF
v_call: TRBV7-8
d_call: TRBD1
j_call: TRBJ2-3
clone_size: -

cdr3_nt: TGTGCCAGCAGCTCTTTGACAGGTAGCTCCTACAATGAGCAGTTCTTC
cdr3_aa: CASSSLTGSSYNEQFF
v_call: TRBV5-5
d_call: -
j_call: TRBJ2-1
clone_size: -

cdr3_nt: TGTGCCAGCAGCGAGGGGACGAACACTGAAGCTTTCTTT
cdr3_aa: CASSEGTNTEAFF
v_call: TRBV7-3
d_call: -
j_call: TRBJ1-1
clone_size: -

cdr3_nt: TGTGCCAGCGCGTTGGGGGATCCGCAGTATTTT
cdr3_aa: CASALGDPQYF
v_call: TRBV2
d_call: -
j_call: TRBJ2-3
clone_size: -

cdr3_nt: TGTGCCAGCAGTCCTCGATGGCGGAGGAACACTGAAGCTTTCTTT
cdr3_aa: CASSPRWRRNTEAFF
v_call: TRBV6-6
d_call: -
j_call: TRBJ1-1
clone_size: -

cdr3_nt: TGCGCCAGCAGCTTGGAAGGGACAGGGATCTACGAGCAGTACTTC
cdr3_aa: CASSLEGTGIYEQYF
v_call: TRBV5-1
d_call: TRBD1
j_call: TRBJ2-7
clone_size: -

cdr3_nt: TGTGCCAGCAGTTACAATGAGGGCTACGAGCAGTACTTC
cdr3_aa: CASSYNEGYEQYF
v_call: TRBV6-6
d_call: -
j_call: TRBJ2-7
clone_size: few

cdr3_nt: TGTGCCAGCAGGCCCGGGACCGACGCGGGGCCCCAGCATTTT
cdr3_aa: CASRPGTDAGPQHF
v_call: TRBV6-5
d_call: -
j_call: TRBJ1-5
clone_size: -

cdr3_nt: TGTGCCAGCAGCCTGACAGGGGACGAGCAGTACTTC
cdr3_aa: CASSLTGDEQYF
v_call: TRBV6-6
d_call: TRBD1
j_call: TRBJ2-7
clone_size: -

cdr3_nt: TGTGCCAGTAGTATGAGGAGGGGGCGCCTCAATCAGCCCCAGCATTTT
cdr3_aa: CASSMRRGRLNQPQHF
v_call: TRBV19
d_call: TRBD1
j_call: TRBJ1-5
clone_size: once

cdr3_nt: TGCGCCAGCAGCCAAGTTACGGGGGACAGTAAAAACATTCAGTACTTC
cdr3_aa: CASSQVTGDSKNIQYF
v_call: TRBV4-1
d_call: -
j_call: TRBJ2-4
clone_size: -

cdr3_nt: TGCGCCAGCAGCTTTGAGGGACAGGGCCATTCTAACTATGGCTACACCTTC
cdr3_aa: CASSFEGQGHSNYGYTF
v_call: TRBV5-1
d_call: TRBD1
j_call: TRBJ1-2
clone_size: -

cdr3_nt: TGTGCCAGCAGTGATCAAGGACTAGCGGGAGAAGAGACCCAGTACTTC
cdr3_aa: CASSDQGLAGEETQYF
v_call: TRBV2
d_call: TRBD2
j_call: TRBJ2-5
clone_size: -

cdr3_nt: TGTGCCATCAGCGAGGGGTTTAATGAAAAACTGTTTTTT
cdr3_aa: CAISEGFNEKLFF
v_call: TRBV10-3
d_call: -
j_call: TRBJ1-4
clone_size: -

cdr3_nt: TGCGCCAGCAGCTTGGGGACTAGCGGAGGCACAGATACGCAGTATTTT
cdr3_aa: CASSLGTSGGTDTQYF
v_call: TRBV5-1
d_call: TRBD2
j_call: TRBJ2-3
clone_size: -

cdr3_nt: TGTGCCTGGTCGACCGGGGGCGGCACTGAAGCTTTCTTT
cdr3_aa: CAWSTGGGTEAFF
v_call: TRBV30
d_call: -
j_call: TRBJ1-1
clone_size: -

cdr3_nt: TGCGCCAGCGGGACAGGGAGCACAGATACGCAGTATTTT
cdr3_aa: CASGTGSTDTQYF
v_call: TRBV5-1
d_call: TRBD1
j_call: TRBJ2-3
clone_size: -

cdr3_nt: TGTGCCAGTAGTAGTAGGGAGGAGACCCAGTACTTC
cdr3_aa: CASSSREETQYF
v_call: TRBV19
d_call: -
j_call: TRBJ2-5
clone_size: -

cdr3_nt: TGTGCCAGCAGCGTCTTAAGCGGGACCGATACGCAGTATTTT
cdr3_aa: CASSVLSGTDTQYF
v_call: TRBV9
d_call: TRBD2
j_call: TRBJ2-3
clone_size: -

cdr3_nt: TGTGCCAGTAGTATTGGGCTCCTGACTGAAGCTTTCTTT
cdr3_aa: CASSIGLLTEAFF
v_call: TRBV19
d_call: -
j_call: TRBJ1-1
clone_size: few

cdr3_nt: TGTGCCAGCAGCTTGCGGGTGGGAAATGAGCAGTTCTTC
cdr3_aa: CASSLRVGNEQFF
v_call: TRBV5-6
d_call: -
j_call: TRBJ2-1
clone_size: -

cdr3_nt: TGTGCCAGCAGTTTAGTTGCGGGAGGGGTGGATACGCAGTATTTT
cdr3_aa: CASSLVAGGVDTQYF
v_call: TRBV28
d_call: TRBD2
j_call: TRBJ2-3
clone_size: once

cdr3_nt: TGTGCCACCCGGACAGGGAGTACTGAAGCTTTCTTT
cdr3_aa: CATRTGSTEAFF
v_call: TRBV15
d_call: TRBD1
j_call: TRBJ1-1
clone_size: -

cdr3_nt: TGTGCCAGCAGCCCCGGACTGGGGGGGAGGAGCACAGATACGCAGTATTTT
cdr3_aa: CASSPGLGGRSTDTQYF
v_call: TRBV5-4
d_call: TRBD2
j_call: TRBJ2-3
clone_size: -

cdr3_nt: TGTGCCAGCAGTGCCCGACAGCCTGGGTTTGTGACCCAGTACTTC
cdr3_aa: CASSARQPGFVTQYF
v_call: TRBV28
d_call: -
j_call: TRBJ2-5
clone_size: -

cdr3_nt: TGTGCCAGCAGTGGCTATAGACGATACAATGAGCAGTTCTTC
cdr3_aa: CASSGYRRYNEQFF
v_call: TRBV27
d_call: -
j_call: TRBJ2-1
clone_size: -

cdr3_nt: TGTGCCAGCAGCTTAGTAGCGGGAGGGGATGAGCAGTTCTTC
cdr3_aa: CASSLVAGGDEQFF
v_call: TRBV7-9
d_call: TRBD2
j_call: TRBJ2-1
clone_size: -

cdr3_nt: TGTGCCAGCAGCGGGAGGAGGGCTGCCTCCTACGAGCAGTACTTC
cdr3_aa: CASSGRRAASYEQYF
v_call: TRBV11-1
d_call: -
j_call: TRBJ2-7
clone_size: -

cdr3_nt: TGTGCCAGTAGTATTAGCAGGGGCAATCAGCCCCAGCATTTT
cdr3_aa: CASSISRGNQPQHF
v_call: TRBV19
d_call: -
j_call: TRBJ1-5
clone_size: -

cdr3_nt: TGCAGCGTAACCTCCAGGGCTAGGAACAATGAGCAGTTCTTC
cdr3_aa: CSVTSRARNNEQFF
v_call: TRBV29-1
d_call: -
j_call: TRBJ2-1
clone_size: -